The 4 T cell receptor beta chains below were found in one sample sequenced in a study of T cells in localized non-small cell lung cancer. Assay: immunoSEQ multiplex PCR; the TCRdb copy retains only in-frame clones and omits some. Here the sample spans more than 15,000 clones, 70% to 90% being singletons. The sample here was peripheral blood, taken before any cancer treatment. The receptor set was obtained from an older male donor with stage I lung adenocarcinoma.

The gene calls are TRBV6-5 and TRBJ1-1; 9 positions agree with TRBD1. The CDR3 contains 15 residues. In germline, CDR1 is MNHEY, CDR2 SVGAGI. V shed 0 bases, J shed 4 bases, and the junction held 3 bases outside the gene matches. This CDR3 reads CASSYSVTGGTEAFF. DNA of the CDR3: TGTGCCAGCAGTTACTCGGTGACAGGGGGCACTGAAGCTTTCTTT.

This sequence joins TRBV7-9 and TRBJ1-1; tentatively, D is TRBD1 (5 bases). Germline assignment: CDR1 SEHNR and CDR2 FQNEAQ (reference sequence). The CDR3 has 13 residues. Trimming left V 5 bases short and J 4 bases short, with 11 bases between. Here the CDR3 reads CASSLPGTTEAFF. The CDR3 DNA sequence: TGTGCCAGCAGCCTCCCAGGGACCACTGAAGCTTTCTTT.

This clone has more than one count but fewer than ten. The chain carries TRBV19 and TRBJ1-3; weak D call: TRBD1 (6 bases). This CDR3 spans 13 amino acids. The V and J ends lost 8 bases and 2 bases respectively, with 10 bases between them. The germline gives CDR1 LNHDA, CDR2 SQIVND (reference sequence). The CDR3 region is CASYPGAGNTIYF. Here the CDR3 DNA reads TGTGCCAGTTATCCAGGGGCTGGAAACACCATATATTTT. Together with reference TRBV19 and TRBJ1-3, the CDR3 gives the full variable domain: DGGITQSPKYLFRKEGQNVTLSCEQNLNHDAMYWYRQDPGQGLRLIYYSQIVNDFQKGDIAEGYSVSREKKESFPLTVTSAQKNPTAFYLCASYPGAGNTIYFGEGSWLTVV.

The chain carries TRBV6-6 and TRBJ1-5, with 7 bases aligning to TRBD1. Germline values: CDR1 MNHNY, CDR2 SVGAGI (reference sequence). V lost 11 bases, J lost 4 bases, and 5 bases stayed unmatched. There are 12 residues in the CDR3. The DNA of the CDR3 is TGTGCCTCGGGGGACAGTAATCAGCCCCAGCATTTT. It codes for CASGDSNQPQHF.